These T cell receptor beta chains were read from a single sample in a study of T-cell reconstitution after alpha-beta-depleted transplantation in children. Via MiXCR, TCRdb re-called the PCR reads, giving one row per CDR3 protein. The data contain about 110,000 distinct CDR3 sequences, approximately 6% of them seen just once; the ten biggest clones take up roughly 25%. This specimen was PBMCs, mostly from graft donor cells, taken 360 days after TCRalphabeta/CD19-depleted stem cell transplant. Every receptor here comes from a male patient aged 2-15 years who had a stem cell transplant for acute lymphoblastic leukemia, so the T cells may come from the graft donor. Each CDR3 is given with its conserved first and last residue. Each record gives: clone size, J gene, V gene, CDR3 length, CDR3 protein. Only some rows state a clone size, as once, few, many or a class for expanded clones.

size: few
J: TRBJ2-2
V: TRBV7-9
length: 11
CDR3: CASSFSGKLFF

size: .
J: TRBJ1-5
V: TRBV6-1
length: 18
CDR3: CASSERTGGAYSNQPQHF

size: few
J: TRBJ2-5
V: TRBV7-9
length: 17
CDR3: CASSSLQRGRGQETQYF

size: many
J: TRBJ2-1
V: TRBV3-1
length: 18
CDR3: CASSLTSGRHVSYNEQFF

size: many
J: TRBJ1-1
V: TRBV7-9
length: 13
CDR3: CASSRGANTEAFF

size: .
J: TRBJ2-7
V: TRBV27
length: 15
CDR3: CASRSSGTLSYEQYF

size: many
J: TRBJ2-7
V: TRBV20-1
length: 15
CDR3: CSARDKVESSYEQYF

size: .
J: TRBJ2-7
V: TRBV29-1
length: 14
CDR3: CSVSGGPGGYEQYF

size: .
J: TRBJ2-7
V: TRBV20-1
length: 12
CDR3: CSASTESYEQYF

size: many
J: TRBJ2-7
V: TRBV7-2
length: 13
CDR3: CASSLVGVFEQYF

size: .
J: TRBJ2-1
V: TRBV24-1
length: 15
CDR3: CATSGPRGQFDEQFF

size: .
J: TRBJ2-1
V: TRBV18
length: 13
CDR3: CASSPPLEDEQFF

size: many
J: TRBJ2-3
V: TRBV7-9
length: 15
CDR3: CASSLVAGIGDTQYF

size: many
J: TRBJ2-7
V: TRBV5-1
length: 15
CDR3: CASSLAGQGPYEQYF

size: few
J: TRBJ2-7
V: TRBV27
length: 13
CDR3: CASSSGGTYEQYF

size: .
J: TRBJ2-3
V: TRBV3-1
length: 17
CDR3: CASSSLAPHYRTDTQYF

size: few
J: TRBJ2-7
V: TRBV4-1
length: 16
CDR3: CASSQVAGRSSYEQYF

size: many
J: TRBJ2-1
V: TRBV29-1
length: 13
CDR3: CSVGQGTYNEQFF

size: many
J: TRBJ1-4
V: TRBV7-9
length: 15
CDR3: CASSAEGGTNEKLFF

size: .
J: TRBJ2-1
V: TRBV11-2
length: 15
CDR3: CASSSSPTGGIEQFF

size: few
J: TRBJ2-7
V: TRBV5-6
length: 14
CDR3: CASSPRGGGYEQYF

size: .
J: TRBJ2-5
V: TRBV24-1
length: 14
CDR3: CATSPGAGGETQYF